This TCR beta chain was recorded in a study of blood T cells in healthy people across ages (dated by TCRdb to the mid-2010s). Broadly, across the study: In model experiments, template switching captured about one uniquely barcoded TCR beta cDNA molecule for every two T cells. To avoid experimental bias, donors of different ages were randomly spread across the sequencing lanes. Using the same blood draw, the study looked at two additional independent replicas of 1 million unique cDNA reads for two donors, one aged 18 to 30 and the other aged 80 or older. Age-related changes in TCR beta repertoire diversity were measured in the study by deep sequencing normalized with unique cDNA molecular identifiers. The donors were split into four age groups: young (average about 15 years), middle-aged (roughly 39), aged (approximately 59) and long-lived (82).

The CDR3 measures 17 amino acids from cysteine to phenylalanine. Left in the record is the CDR3 DNA by itself, 51 bases read in frame from the first base. From a lookup of the germline V gene, CDR1 and CDR2 are MNHNS and SASEGT. Donors were around 37 systemically healthy Caucasian individuals from Russia aged about 6 to 100 years. Each donor gave ten milliliters of peripheral blood, drawn into EDTA-treated Vacutainer tubes. PBMCs were isolated by Ficoll-Paque density-gradient centrifugation, with at least 6 million obtained per sample. Trizol reagent was used to extract total RNA from PBMCs, with at least 6 micrograms per sample. For every donor, an aliquot of PBMCs went through flow cytometry to measure the percentages of naive CD45RAhigh/CD27high T cells. Remarks on this clonotype: Its antigen is currently not known. No much larger clone is present one base from it, and per-base qualities are unavailable.

General conclusions and limits of the study: A strong correlation was found between observed TCR beta diversity and the percentage of naive T cells measured by flow cytometry. Compared with the aged group, more naive CD4+ T cells, fewer expanded clones and increased TCR diversity were shown by the long-lived group, suggesting age selection. Estimates of total diversity based on one million sequenced T cells were considered lower bounds and underestimates. Donor CMV infection status was unknown, potentially confounding age-related changes in expanded clonotypes. Because profiling used bulk unsorted PBMCs, naive and antigen-experienced compartments could not be compared conclusively. As age increased, observed TCR beta diversity per million T cells dropped in a roughly linear way, and a significant reduction was already evident by age 40.

The library was built by means of 5' RACE. The sample was run on an Illumina HiSeq 2500. A second PCR of about 7 to 12 cycles was run with a J-beta primer mix and a sample-barcoded 5' primer. A template-switch 5' adaptor carrying 12 random nucleotides introduced a unique molecular identifier onto each TCR beta cDNA molecule. Each sample yielded at least 3 million CDR3-containing paired-end reads. The Mint cDNA synthesis kit, primed by a TRBC-specific oligonucleotide, was used to synthesize first-strand cDNA from all RNA. All cDNA was treated with uracil-DNA glycosylase and then went through a first 18-cycle PCR with the universal primers M1SS and BC2_uni_R. In the paper's pipeline: Normalization of each sample was performed by random selection of 1 million high-quality reads, each carrying a distinct molecular identifier. Instead of being binned into consensus sequences, reads that shared molecular identifiers were thrown out. MiTCR, run with a Q25 quality threshold and the strictest error-elimination algorithm, handled CDR3 identification, clonotype clustering and error correction. A nonparametric unseen species model with Euler transformation was used to estimate lower-bound total TCR beta diversity. The public reads were quality trimmed at Q25 with fastp and then assembled into clones with MiXCR by TCRdb, keeping productive beta chains. Under each unique CDR3 protein, matching rows form one entry showing the most common genes and DNA. These V and J calls rely on TCRdb rather than the paper's analysis. The sample has over 1.5 million distinct CDR3 sequences on record, around half of them singletons. The top ten hold more than 2% of the sample.

The receptor's source is a woman between 40 and 55 years old in good health. The source material was blood. The rearranged segments are TRBV6-1 and TRBJ2-4; D gene: possibly TRBD1, on 5 matching bases. The J call may be wrong; the DNA end is better matched by TRBJ2-5. The DNA sequence is given as TGTGCCAGCAGTGGGGTGGCGAGAGTGACAGCAGAAGAGACCCAGTACTTC. This is translated as CASSGVARVTAEETQYF.